The 25 T cell receptor beta chains below all came from one sample that was sequenced in a study of beta chain features in type 1 diabetes. The investigators reverse transcribed all of the isolated RNA, so they sequenced expressed TCRB transcripts. The assay was immunoSEQ multiplex PCR, and TCRdb's table has in-frame clones only and misses some. Of approximately 260,000 clones in the sample, about 24% are singletons; the top ten hold over 0.01%. Their specific antigens are unknown. Broader study findings: Moderate but significant shortening of TCRB CDR3s was recorded in all four CD4+ subsets from Type 1 diabetes patients.

The specimen sequenced was naive CD4+ T cells from blood. The receptors derive from a woman in her thirties with type 1 diabetes.

The table lists this clone with a few counts. The rearrangement links TRBV30 to TRBJ2-1; TRBD2 might be the D (5 bases). The CDR3 spans 14 residues. From germline, CDR1 is GTSNPN and CDR2 SVGIG (reference sequence). V gave up 0 bases and J gave up 3 bases, with 9 bases separating them. The CDR3 region has the DNA TGTGCCTGGAGTGTATCAGGACTCTACAATGAGCAGTTCTTC. Translated, it gives CAWSVSGLYNEQFF.

The table lists this clone with a few counts. The chain couples TRBV27 to TRBJ1-2; 7 bases align to TRBD1. This CDR3 spans 15 amino acids. Per germline, CDR1 MNHEY and CDR2 SMNVEV (reference sequence). V trimming: 4 bases; J trimming: 4 bases; junction bases outside the gene matches: 9. CDR3 residues: CASSSIADRTYGYTF. The DNA for the CDR3 is TGTGCCAGCAGTTCCATAGCGGACAGGACCTATGGCTACACCTTC.

This chain joins TRBV5-1 and TRBJ2-5; D perhaps matches TRBD2 (5 bases). CDR1 is SGHRS and CDR2 is YFSETQ in the germline V gene. This CDR3 spans 14 amino acids. Trimming stripped 1 base from V and 5 bases from J, with 12 bases between. CDR3 sequence (DNA): TGCGCCAGCAGCTTGCCGGGAATCGGGGAGACCCAGTACTTC. This sequence encodes CASSLPGIGETQYF.

This clone was observed a few times. The rearrangement joins TRBV5-4 to TRBJ2-7; 7 nucleotides line up with TRBD2. The CDR3 is 16 amino acids. Germline loops: CDR1 SGHNT, CDR2 YYREEE (reference sequence). V gave up 5 bases and J gave up 4 bases; unmatched junction bases: 15. The CDR3 is CASSAPYRGGSYEQYF. As DNA, the CDR3 is TGTGCCAGCAGTGCTCCTTATCGGGGCGGGAGTTACGAGCAGTACTTC. Using reference TRBV5-4 and TRBJ2-7 for the parts outside the CDR3, the full variable domain is ETGVTQSPTHLIKTRGQQVTLRCSSQSGHNTVSWYQQALGQGPQFIFQYYREEENGRGNFPPRFSGLQFPNYSSELNVNALELDDSALYLCASSAPYRGGSYEQYFGPGTRLTVT.

V is TRBV7-9 and J is TRBJ1-2; 7 bases agree with TRBD1. The junction had 6 bases not matched to a gene; V was cut back by 8 bases and J by 0 bases. The CDR3 extends over 14 amino acids. From germline, CDR1 is SEHNR and CDR2 FQNEAQ (reference sequence). DNA for the CDR3: TGTGCCAGCGGGAAGGGACAGACTAACTATGGCTACACCTTC. Protein: CASGKGQTNYGYTF. Complete variable domain (other parts from reference TRBV7-9 and TRBJ1-2): DTGVSQNPRHKITKRGQNVTFRCDPISEHNRLYWYRQTLGQGPEFLTYFQNEAQLEKSRLLSDRFSAERPKGSFSTLEIQRTEQGDSAMYLCASGKGQTNYGYTFGSGTRLTVV.

This chain joins TRBV27 and TRBJ1-2; TRBD1 aligns across 7 bases. V was pared by 7 bases and J by 7 bases, with 3 bases of the junction left unmatched. Germline assignment: CDR1 MNHEY and CDR2 SMNVEV (reference sequence). The CDR3 is 11 residues long. The CDR3 region is CASKGGSGYTF. The CDR3 nucleotides read TGTGCCAGCAAAGGGGGCAGTGGCTACACCTTC.

The V gene is TRBV4-2, the J gene TRBJ2-7; TRBD2 matches at 8 bases. The germline V gene has CDR1 LGHNA and CDR2 YNFKEQ. J was trimmed by 2 bases and V by 6 bases; bases with no gene match: 9. The CDR3 length is 15 residues. This CDR3 is CASSAGAGGPYEQYF. The CDR3 DNA reads as TGTGCCAGCAGTGCAGGGGCGGGAGGACCCTACGAGCAGTACTTC.

This clone was observed a single time. V is TRBV30 and J is TRBJ2-7; TRBD1 matches at 7 bases. Trimming cost V 2 bases and J 4 bases; bases outside gene matches: 2. There are 12 residues in the CDR3. Germline CDR1 and CDR2: GTSNPN and SVGIG (reference sequence). CDR3 in amino acids: CAWSPDRYEQYF. The CDR3 bases are TGTGCCTGGAGTCCGGACAGGTACGAGCAGTACTTC.

This sequence joins TRBV30 and TRBJ1-5; weak D call: TRBD1 (5 bases). Germline V gives CDR1 GTSNPN, CDR2 SVGIG (reference sequence). The V end lost 5 bases, the J end lost 5 bases, and 16 bases lay between the germline ends. The CDR3 contains 14 residues. CDR3 DNA sequence: TGTGCCTGGTCCCTCGAGGACATATATCAGCCCCAGCATTTT. It codes for CAWSLEDIYQPQHF.

The chain employs TRBV25-1 and TRBJ1-1; 7 bases align to TRBD1. The CDR3 consists of 14 residues. Germline loops: CDR1 MGHDK, CDR2 SYGVNS. V dropped 9 bases and J dropped 4; count of bases not matched to a gene: 11. The CDR3 region is CASALQGIGTEAFF. The CDR3 DNA follows: TGTGCCAGTGCCCTACAGGGGATTGGCACTGAAGCTTTCTTT.

This chain uses TRBV7-3 with TRBJ2-3; 7 bases are shared with TRBD1. CDR1 is SGHTA, CDR2 FQGTGA, per germline. This CDR3 comprises 14 residues. V shed 5 bases, J shed 1 base, and the junction held 3 bases outside the gene matches. The CDR3 region has the DNA TGTGCCAGCAGCCCCGGACAGGGCACAGATACGCAGTATTTT. It specifies CASSPGQGTDTQYF.

The chain is built from TRBV27 and TRBJ2-2, with 8 bases aligning to TRBD2. The germline CDR1 and CDR2 sequences are MNHEY and SMNVEV (reference sequence). Trimming removed 4 bases from V and 9 bases from J; junction bases left unmatched: 10. The CDR3 runs to 15 residues. The CDR3: CASSYPGGGYRELFF. The CDR3 nucleotides are TGTGCCAGCAGTTACCCCGGGGGGGGGTACAGGGAGCTGTTTTTT.

The rearrangement uses TRBV6-5 and TRBJ2-1, with 8 bases fitting TRBD1. The V and J ends lost 6 bases and 7 bases, in that order; junction bases with no gene match: 2. Germline-derived CDR1 and CDR2 are MNHEY and SVGAGI. This CDR3 spans 12 amino acids. The CDR3 nucleotides read TGTGCCAGCAGCCGACAGGGGAATGAGCAGTTCTTC. It specifies CASSRQGNEQFF.

This clone was seen a few times. The V call is TRBV15, the J call TRBJ1-4, with 7 bases lining up with TRBD1. This CDR3 is 15 amino acids long. V dropped 5 bases and J dropped 6; count of bases not matched to a gene: 9. Germline assignment: CDR1 LNHNV and CDR2 YYDKDF (reference sequence). CDR3 in amino acids: CATSSLRDSYEKLFF. DNA for the CDR3: TGTGCCACCAGCTCTCTAAGGGACAGCTATGAAAAACTGTTTTTT.

This clone has only a few counts. The chain couples TRBV5-6 to TRBJ2-7; D might be TRBD1 (7 bases). CDR1 and CDR2 from the germline V gene are SGHDT and YYEEEE. The CDR3 consists of 13 residues. The V gene lost 2 bases and the J gene lost 4 bases, with 10 bases spanning the gap. The CDR3 nucleotides read TGTGCCAGCAGCTTCAGGGGGAGGTACGAGCAGTACTTC. Translating gives CASSFRGRYEQYF.

V usage is TRBV29-1 and J usage is TRBJ2-3, with TRBD1 as a possible D gene (7 bases). Germline-derived CDR1 and CDR2 are SQVTM and ANQGSEA. The V and J ends lost 7 bases and 5 bases respectively, with 16 bases between them. This CDR3 has 13 amino acids. CDR3: CSAEAGGRDTQYF. The CDR3 DNA reads TGCAGCGCCGAGGCAGGGGGGAGAGATACGCAGTATTTT.

The CDR3 nucleotides are TGCGCCAGTCAGGACAGGGCCACAGATACGCAGTATTTT. It encodes CASQDRATDTQYF. This chain links TRBV5-1 with TRBJ2-3; 8 positions agree with TRBD1. CDR1 and CDR2 from the germline V gene are SGHRS and YFSETQ. This CDR3 is built from 13 residues. Germline trimming cut 8 bases from V and 2 bases from J; bases unmatched to any gene: 4.

The V call is TRBV5-6, the J call TRBJ2-3; 14 bases map to TRBD2. The CDR3 is 16 amino acids. J was trimmed by 6 bases and V by 4 bases; bases with no gene match: 7. CDR1 is SGHDT, CDR2 YYEEEE, per germline. In DNA form, the CDR3 reads TGTGCCAGCAGCCTGGGGACTAGCGGGAGAGCGGATACGCAGTATTTT. This encodes CASSLGTSGRADTQYF.

This clone was counted only a few times. This sequence joins TRBV7-3 and TRBJ2-7; tentative D call: TRBD2 (5 bases). Trimming removed 4 bases at V and 2 bases at J, with 15 bases between. CDR1 is SGHTA and CDR2 is FQGTGA in the germline V gene. CDR3 size: 15 residues. The CDR3 spells CASSSAGGAPYEQYF. CDR3 DNA: TGTGCCAGCAGCTCCGCGGGCGGCGCACCCTACGAGCAGTACTTC.

The table lists this clone with a few counts. The genes are TRBV11-2 and TRBJ2-7; 9 positions match TRBD1. The J segment lost 7 bases and the V segment lost 7 bases, leaving 14 bases of the junction unmatched. The V gene's germline CDR1 is SGHAT and CDR2 FQNNGV. There are 15 residues in the CDR3. The CDR3 DNA sequence: TGTGCCAGCACCCCTCGGGGACAGGGTCTGGGGGAGCAGTACTTC. It encodes CASTPRGQGLGEQYF.

The chain is built from TRBV4-1 and TRBJ2-5; TRBD2 aligns across 10 bases. Germline V gene lookup returns CDR1 MGHRA and CDR2 YSYEKL. The V gene end was trimmed by 1 base and the J gene end by 10 bases; junction bases not matched to a gene: 6. The CDR3 sequence is 14 residues long. CDR3 nucleotide sequence: TGCGCCAGCAGCCAAGGGACTAGCGGTGGAGTCCAGTACTTC. Translating gives CASSQGTSGGVQYF.

This chain uses TRBV25-1 with TRBJ2-1; D is possibly TRBD1 (5 bases). The germline V gene encodes CDR1 MGHDK and CDR2 SYGVNS. This CDR3 has 18 residues. V was pared by 0 bases and J by 0 bases, with 15 bases between. In DNA, the CDR3 is TGTGCCAGCAGTGAATATAAGGGGTTGTTGAGCTCCTACAATGAGCAGTTCTTC. Amino acid sequence: CASSEYKGLLSSYNEQFF.

The chain carries TRBV4-2 and TRBJ1-1; 8 nucleotides align to TRBD1. V trimming: 7 bases; J trimming: 3 bases; junction bases outside the gene matches: 4. Germline V CDR1 and CDR2: LGHNA, YNFKEQ. The CDR3 consists of 13 residues. CDR3 sequence: CASTLDRDTEAFF. The CDR3 DNA is TGTGCCAGCACCCTGGACAGGGACACTGAAGCTTTCTTT.

As concerns this clone: This sample also contains other DNA sequences that code for the same CDR3. The chain links TRBV30 to TRBJ1-1; 7 nucleotides match TRBD1. Germline assignment: CDR1 GTSNPN and CDR2 SVGIG (reference sequence). The CDR3 has 11 residues. The J segment lost 11 bases and the V segment lost 3 bases, leaving 6 bases of the junction unmatched. CDR3 loop: CAWSGQARAFF. The DNA of the CDR3 is TGTGCCTGGAGCGGACAGGCCAGGGCTTTCTTT.

J is TRBJ2-5 and V is TRBV6-5, with TRBD1 as a possible D gene (7 bases). Trimming stripped 6 bases from V and 5 bases from J, with 16 bases between. Per germline, CDR1 MNHEY and CDR2 SVGAGI. The CDR3 has 14 amino acids. The DNA for the CDR3 is TGTGCCAGCAGGCGGGGACAGCTCGAGGAGACCCAGTACTTC. Translating it yields CASRRGQLEETQYF.